These 30 T cell receptor beta chains were sequenced from one sample in a study of shared clonotypes between healthy human individuals. The naive CD8 population came from CD45RO-negative cells selected for CCR7, without terminally differentiated effector memory CD45RA+ cells. Generated by immunoSEQ multiplex PCR, the TCRdb table keeps only in-frame clones and is missing some. The sample lists around 2,000,000 clones; over 85% were seen once. The sequenced sample was naive CD8+ T cells sorted from blood. These receptors were obtained from a man between 18 and 29 years old in good health.

This clone was counted only a few times. V is TRBV27 and J is TRBJ1-1; D gene unclear. Germline V gene lookup returns CDR1 MNHEY and CDR2 SMNVEV (reference sequence). The V end was cut by 6 bases, the J end by 1 base, with 12 bases between. The CDR3 loop spans 14 amino acids. The CDR3 DNA is TGTGCCAGCAGCCCGGACTTATCGAACACTGAAGCTTTCTTT. It specifies CASSPDLSNTEAFF.

This chain uses TRBV5-6 with TRBJ1-1; no clear D. V lost 1 base to trimming and J lost 4 bases, with 8 bases between them. Per germline, CDR1 SGHDT and CDR2 YYEEEE. The CDR3 consists of 13 residues. CDR3 sequence reads: CASSLSVGTEAFF. In DNA, the CDR3 is TGTGCCAGCAGCTTGTCCGTCGGCACTGAAGCTTTCTTT.

Here the CDR3 reads CASSLGRSTYEQYF. CDR3 sequence (DNA): TGTGCCAGCAGCTTGGGGCGGTCAACCTACGAGCAGTACTTC. The chain is built from TRBV5-5 and TRBJ2-7, with D uncertain. CDR3 length equals 14 residues. The V and J ends lost 0 bases and 2 bases respectively, with 9 bases between them. Per germline, CDR1 SGHKS and CDR2 YYEKEE (reference sequence).

J is TRBJ1-5 and V is TRBV18; D not resolved. Per the germline V gene, CDR1 is KGHSH and CDR2 is LQKENI. The CDR3 has 14 amino acids. V was clipped by 3 bases and J by 2 bases, with 8 bases between them. CDR3 sequence: CASSPESGNQPQHF. CDR3 in DNA: TGTGCCAGCTCACCTGAGTCCGGCAATCAGCCCCAGCATTTT.

The chain is built from TRBV9 and TRBJ1-2; 8 bases agree with TRBD1. This CDR3 contains 14 residues. Per germline, CDR1 SGDLS and CDR2 YYNGEE. J was trimmed by 8 bases and V by 2 bases; bases with no gene match: 8. The CDR3 reads CASSVLQGGEGYTF. DNA for the CDR3: TGTGCCAGCAGCGTTTTACAGGGGGGTGAAGGCTACACCTTC.

V is TRBV4-3 and J is TRBJ1-6; D gene uncertain. V was trimmed by 0 bases and J by 7 bases, leaving 7 bases between them. The CDR3 totals 14 residues. CDR1 LGHNA and CDR2 YSLEER come from the germline V gene. In DNA form, the CDR3 reads TGCGCCAGCAGCCAAGATTTGGAGAATTCACCCCTCCACTTT. Protein: CASSQDLENSPLHF.

This sequence joins TRBV9 and TRBJ1-2; D is ambiguous. This CDR3 has 14 amino acids. CDR1 and CDR2 (germline): SGDLS, YYNGEE. Trimming took off 0 bases at V and 5 bases at J, with 11 bases between the two ends. The CDR3 DNA reads as TGTGCCAGCAGCGTAGGGGTCTCGGGGTATGGCTACACCTTC. Residues: CASSVGVSGYGYTF.

The chain uses TRBV9 and TRBJ2-3, with D perhaps matching TRBD1 or TRBD2 (7 bases each). Trimming left V 0 bases short and J 4 bases short, with 18 bases between. Germline V gene data show CDR1 as SGDLS and CDR2 as YYNGEE. This CDR3 is 17 amino acids long. CDR3 region: CASSVGFQQGGPDTQYF. As DNA, the CDR3 is TGTGCCAGCAGCGTAGGATTTCAGCAGGGGGGGCCAGATACGCAGTATTTT.

This chain links TRBV2 with TRBJ2-1; TRBD2 aligns across 9 bases. Losses at the gene ends were 7 bases for V and 6 bases for J; bases not matched to a gene: 10. Germline values: CDR1 SNHLY, CDR2 FYNNEI. The CDR3 length is 15 residues. The CDR3 here is CASKHASGAGNEQFF. The CDR3 nucleotides read TGTGCCAGCAAACATGCTAGCGGGGCTGGCAATGAGCAGTTCTTC. Filled out from reference TRBV2 and TRBJ2-1, the complete variable domain reads EPEVTQTPSHQVTQMGQEVILRCVPISNHLYFYWYRQILGQKVEFLVSFYNNEISEKSEIFDDQFSVERPDGSNFTLKIRSTKLEDSAMYFCASKHASGAGNEQFFGPGTRLTVL.

This clone appeared a few times. This chain uses TRBV4-1 with TRBJ1-2, with D maybe TRBD1 (6 bases). CDR3 length equals 16 residues. The germline gives CDR1 MGHRA, CDR2 YSYEKL. V gave up 0 bases and J gave up 0 bases, with 11 bases separating them. CDR3 region: CASSQEPQGANYGYTF. The CDR3 DNA follows: TGCGCCAGCAGCCAAGAACCACAGGGAGCTAACTATGGCTACACCTTC.

A remark on this clone: Other DNA sequences within the sample encode an identical CDR3. V gene TRBV7-9 combines with J gene TRBJ2-7, with TRBD2 as a possible D gene (5 bases). Per the germline V gene, CDR1 is SEHNR and CDR2 is FQNEAQ (reference sequence). Trimming cost V 6 bases and J 1 base, with 10 bases left between them. This CDR3 contains 13 residues. The DNA for the CDR3 is TGTGCCAGCAGTTGGACTGCTTCCTACGAGCAGTACTTC. Residues: CASSWTASYEQYF.

J is TRBJ1-4 and V is TRBV9; no firm D call. V lost 0 bases and J lost 0, with 6 bases in between. The V gene's germline CDR1 is SGDLS and CDR2 YYNGEE. The length of the CDR3 is 15 residues. The chain's CDR3 is CASSVDPSTNEKLFF. In DNA form, the CDR3 reads TGTGCCAGCAGCGTAGACCCCTCAACTAATGAAAAACTGTTTTTT.

This sequence joins TRBV25-1 and TRBJ1-4; a weak D match, TRBD1 (6 bases). The V gene's germline CDR1 is MGHDK and CDR2 SYGVNS. Trimming stripped 6 bases from V and 4 bases from J, with 12 bases between. This CDR3 spans 14 amino acids. The CDR3: CASSEGGGNEKLFF. The CDR3 region has the DNA TGTGCCAGCAGCGAAGGAGGGGGTAATGAAAAACTGTTTTTT.

Remarks on this clone: At the DNA level, this CDR3 is encoded by other sequences in the same sample as well. This sequence joins TRBV9 and TRBJ2-7; 8 nucleotides agree with TRBD2. The CDR3 is made up of 15 amino acids. V was clipped by 4 bases and J by 4 bases; unmatched bases: 10. The germline V gene has CDR1 SGDLS and CDR2 YYNGEE. DNA for the CDR3: TGTGCCAGCAGCCCCGGGGGGGCGGGAGGTTACGAGCAGTACTTC. The encoded protein is CASSPGGAGGYEQYF.

This chain uses TRBV19 with TRBJ2-7, with 8 bases that match TRBD2. Trimming removed 5 bases from V and 0 bases from J; junction bases left unmatched: 9. This CDR3 has 16 amino acids. Germline loops: CDR1 LNHDA, CDR2 SQIVND (reference sequence). CDR3 protein: CASSPGGGLFSYEQYF. The CDR3 bases are TGTGCCAGTAGTCCGGGAGGGGGATTATTCTCCTACGAGCAGTACTTC.

The chain has TRBV10-3 and TRBJ2-7; D may be TRBD1 or TRBD2 (5 bases each). The CDR3 has 16 residues. V lost 3 bases to trimming and J lost 0 bases, with 15 bases between them. In germline, CDR1 is ENHRY, CDR2 SYGVKD. CDR3 DNA: TGTGCCATCAGTGAACCGGGGCAGGTCAGCTCCTACGAGCAGTACTTC. Translating it yields CAISEPGQVSSYEQYF.

The chain is built from TRBV7-9 and TRBJ2-3; 9 nucleotides agree with TRBD1. CDR3 length: 16 amino acids. CDR1 SEHNR and CDR2 FQNEAQ come from the germline V gene (reference sequence). V trimming: 4 bases; J trimming: 5 bases; junction bases outside the gene matches: 10. The CDR3 region is CASSSPSDRGGDTQYF. The CDR3, as DNA: TGTGCCAGCAGCTCCCCGTCCGACAGGGGGGGAGATACGCAGTATTTT.

CDR3 sequence reads: CASSSRDTDTGELFF. The DNA for the CDR3 is TGTGCCAGCAGCTCGCGGGACACTGACACCGGGGAGCTGTTTTTT. This chain links TRBV13 with TRBJ2-2; D is tentatively TRBD1 or TRBD2 (6 bases each). The germline V and J ends were trimmed by 4 bases and 3 bases, with 12 bases remaining between them. CDR1 and CDR2 from the germline V gene are PRHDT and FYEKMQ (reference sequence). CDR3 length: 15 residues. Looking up the rest from reference TRBV13 and TRBJ2-2 gives the full variable domain: AAGVIQSPRHLIKEKRETATLKCYPIPRHDTVYWYQQGPGQDPQFLISFYEKMQSDKGSIPDRFSAQQFSDYHSELNMSSLELGDSALYFCASSSRDTDTGELFFGEGSRLTVL.

With respect to this clone: The sample has other DNA sequences that encode this CDR3 too. This rearrangement joins TRBV19 to TRBJ2-2; no reliable D call. V lost 5 bases and J lost 3, with 7 bases in between. This CDR3 has 13 amino acids. Germline lookup yields CDR1 LNHDA and CDR2 SQIVND (reference sequence). This chain's CDR3 is CASSPQYTGELFF. The CDR3 DNA sequence: TGTGCCAGTAGTCCCCAATACACCGGGGAGCTGTTTTTT.

Remarks on this clone: Other nucleotide sequences from this sample produce the same CDR3. V and J are TRBV28 and TRBJ1-5; a possible D gene is TRBD1 (6 bases). V shed 3 bases and J shed 0 bases, with 9 bases lying between them. The CDR3 is 15 residues long. Germline CDR1 MDHEN, CDR2 SYDVKM. The CDR3 here is CASSFYRDSNQPQHF. For the CDR3, the DNA is TGTGCCAGCAGTTTCTACAGGGATAGCAATCAGCCCCAGCATTTT.

The V call is TRBV28, the J call TRBJ1-5; perhaps TRBD1 as D (5 bases). The germline V gene has CDR1 MDHEN and CDR2 SYDVKM. This CDR3 region has 16 residues. Trimming took 1 base from V and 0 from J, leaving 10 bases between them. CDR3 DNA: TGTGCCAGCAGTTTATTTGCAGGGCTTAGCAATCAGCCCCAGCATTTT. Translating gives CASSLFAGLSNQPQHF.

The CDR3 bases are TGTGCCAGCAGCTTGGTGGTTCCGGAGACCCAGTACTTC. It yields the protein CASSLVVPETQYF. The chain couples TRBV5-6 to TRBJ2-5; D is ambiguous. V lost 0 bases, J lost 5 bases, and 8 bases lay in between. The CDR3 sequence is 13 residues long. In germline, CDR1 is SGHDT, CDR2 YYEEEE.

The gene calls are TRBV11-2 and TRBJ2-7, with 8 bases aligning to TRBD1. J lost 4 bases, V lost 0 bases, and 2 bases had no gene match. This CDR3 spans 14 amino acids. Germline V gives CDR1 SGHAT, CDR2 FQNNGV. The CDR3 region is CASSLETGGYEQYF. The CDR3 nucleotides are TGTGCCAGCAGCTTAGAAACAGGGGGGTACGAGCAGTACTTC.

V usage is TRBV28 and J usage is TRBJ1-4, with TRBD1 as a possible D gene (5 bases). The germline V and J ends were trimmed by 5 bases and 7 bases, with 14 bases remaining between them. Germline lookup yields CDR1 MDHEN and CDR2 SYDVKM. CDR3 length equals 14 residues. Here the CDR3 DNA reads TGTGCCAGCAGTGTCTGGCAGGGAGCTGAAAAACTGTTTTTT. Translation gives CASSVWQGAEKLFF.

V gene TRBV4-3 combines with J gene TRBJ2-7; D is undetermined. The V gene lost 4 bases and the J gene lost 0 bases, with 10 bases spanning the gap. The CDR3 is 14 amino acids. Germline V gene sequence: CDR1 LGHNA, CDR2 YSLEER. The CDR3 region is CASSPFLSSYEQYF. CDR3 DNA sequence: TGCGCCAGCAGCCCCTTTCTTAGCTCCTACGAGCAGTACTTC.

As DNA, the CDR3 is TGTGCCAGCAGACTACAGGGGGCGGACACTGAAGCTTTCTTT. It yields the protein CASRLQGADTEAFF. The chain joins TRBV25-1 to TRBJ1-1, with TRBD1 matching over 9 bases. The germline gives CDR1 MGHDK, CDR2 SYGVNS. The trim removed 6 bases at V and 3 bases at J, leaving 5 bases unmatched. CDR3 length: 14 amino acids.

The chain employs TRBV15 and TRBJ2-5; D is unclear. Trimming stripped 3 bases from V and 2 bases from J, with 10 bases between. The CDR3 has 14 amino acids. CDR1 and CDR2 from the germline V gene are LNHNV and YYDKDF (reference sequence). The CDR3 sequence is CATSSHLEQETQYF. As DNA, the CDR3 is TGTGCCACCAGCAGTCACCTCGAGCAAGAGACCCAGTACTTC.

This clone has a single count. The V gene is TRBV14, the J gene TRBJ2-7; tentative D call: TRBD1 (6 bases). CDR1 and CDR2 (germline): SGHDN, FVKESK. Trimming removed 6 bases from V and 2 bases from J, with 14 bases in between. The CDR3 has 14 residues. DNA for the CDR3: TGTGCCAGCAGGAAGGCAGGGGCAGCCTACGAGCAGTACTTC. It is translated as CASRKAGAAYEQYF.

This chain joins TRBV7-9 and TRBJ2-7; 13 bases align to TRBD2. The trim removed 3 bases at V and 5 bases at J, leaving 4 bases unmatched. The CDR3 contains 15 residues. The germline V gene has CDR1 SEHNR and CDR2 FQNEAQ (reference sequence). The CDR3 sequence: CASSFGTSGRDEQYF. CDR3 DNA sequence: TGTGCCAGCAGCTTCGGAACTAGCGGGAGGGACGAGCAGTACTTC.

The chain couples TRBV13 to TRBJ1-1; 9 bases fit TRBD1. CDR3 length equals 14 residues. Germline V CDR1 and CDR2: PRHDT, FYEKMQ (reference sequence). Losses at the gene ends were 5 bases for V and 11 bases for J; bases not matched to a gene: 12. The CDR3 DNA is TGTGCCAGCAGCCCGTGGGACAGGGTAGAAATGGCTTTCTTT. This sequence encodes CASSPWDRVEMAFF.